The 20 T cell receptor beta chains presented below share a single source sample, sequenced in a study of cytotoxic CD8 clonotypes in ibrutinib-treated CLL. The assay was immunoSEQ multiplex PCR, and TCRdb's table has in-frame clones only and misses some. The sample consists of about 130,000 clones, around four fifths of them appearing once. Material: PBMCs, obtained after 24 months of ibrutinib treatment. The receptors come from a human donor with chronic lymphocytic leukemia.

The chain couples TRBV11-2 to TRBJ2-1; 12 bases agree with TRBD2. The CDR3 totals 19 residues. CDR1 SGHAT and CDR2 FQNNGV come from the germline V gene. V gave up 0 bases and J gave up 6 bases; unmatched junction bases: 12. CDR3 residues: CASSLDTASGGAIPNEQFF. The CDR3 DNA follows: TGTGCCAGCAGCTTAGATACGGCTAGCGGGGGGGCCATCCCCAATGAGCAGTTCTTC.

The chain employs TRBV6-6 and TRBJ2-7, with D unresolved. Trimming took 6 bases from V and 6 from J, leaving 15 bases between them. The CDR3 totals 13 residues. CDR1 MNHNY and CDR2 SVGAGI come from the germline V gene (reference sequence). CDR3: CASRVGPWAEQYF. The CDR3 bases are TGTGCCAGCAGGGTAGGACCCTGGGCCGAGCAGTACTTC.

The chain recombines TRBV28 with TRBJ1-1; D unresolved. CDR3 length: 12 residues. V was clipped by 2 bases and J by 2 bases, with 3 bases between them. Germline CDR1 reads MDHEN; CDR2 reads SYDVKM. The CDR3 loop is CASSLPNTEAFF. The DNA for the CDR3 is TGTGCCAGCAGTTTACCTAACACTGAAGCTTTCTTT.

This clone was found once. The chain employs TRBV21-1 and TRBJ1-4. TRBV21-1 is labeled a pseudogene. The CDR3 contains 15 residues. CDR3 in DNA: TGTGCCAGCAGCCTCCCGGGACCTGGGCATGAAAAACTGTTTTTT. As protein: CASSLPGPGHEKLFF.

This clone was counted between two and nine times. The chain recombines TRBV15 with TRBJ1-3; the D is unclear. This CDR3 region has 15 residues. The germline V gene encodes CDR1 LNHNV and CDR2 YYDKDF (reference sequence). V lost 0 bases, J lost 7 bases, and 13 bases lay in between. DNA of the CDR3: TGTGCCACCAGCAGAGAGCCAAACCTAGATAACACCATATATTTT. It codes for CATSREPNLDNTIYF.

The CDR3 protein is CASSTGIGYGYTF. CDR3 nucleotide sequence: TGTGCCAGCAGCACCGGGATCGGATATGGCTACACCTTC. The V call is TRBV7-8, the J call TRBJ1-2; no definite D call. Per the germline V gene, CDR1 is SGHVS and CDR2 is FQNEAQ. V dropped 5 bases and J dropped 5 bases, with 12 bases sitting between them. The CDR3 extends over 13 amino acids.

With respect to this clone: Additional DNA sequences in this sample encode the identical CDR3. J is TRBJ2-3 and V is TRBV27; D remains unclear. The CDR3 totals 12 residues. V lost 3 bases and J lost 0, with 1 base in between. CDR1 is MNHEY, CDR2 SMNVEV, per germline (reference sequence). The CDR3 DNA is TGTGCCAGCAGTTTCAGCACAGATACGCAGTATTTT. Its protein product is CASSFSTDTQYF.

This chain joins TRBV5-1 and TRBJ2-7; D not resolved. The CDR3 runs 14 residues. CDR1 and CDR2 (germline): SGHRS, YFSETQ. V was pared by 0 bases and J by 0 bases, with 7 bases between. The CDR3 here is CASSLEASSYEQYF. The CDR3 DNA reads TGCGCCAGCAGCTTGGAAGCGAGCTCCTACGAGCAGTACTTC. Supplemented by reference TRBV5-1 and TRBJ2-7, the full variable domain reads KAGVTQTPRYLIKTRGQQVTLSCSPISGHRSVSWYQQTPGQGLQFLFEYFSETQRNKGNFPGRFSGRQFSNSRSEMNVSTLELGDSALYLCASSLEASSYEQYFGPGTRLTVT.

The chain uses TRBV21-1 and TRBJ2-2; TRBD1 is the table's D call, not checked against the DNA. TRBV21-1 is tagged as a pseudogene. This CDR3 region has 19 residues. Here the CDR3 reads CASSKGYNRERANTGELFF. The DNA for the CDR3 is TGTGCCAGCAGCAAAGGGTATAACAGGGAAAGGGCGAACACCGGGGAGCTGTTTTTT.

The J gene is TRBJ2-5, the V gene TRBV14; D unresolved. The CDR3 runs to 14 residues. Deletions cut 2 bases from V and 1 base from J, with 8 bases between. The germline V gene encodes CDR1 SGHDN and CDR2 FVKESK. CDR3 amino acids: CASSQRHFQETQYF. The DNA for the CDR3 is TGTGCCAGCAGCCAACGACATTTCCAAGAGACCCAGTACTTC.

This chain connects TRBV11-2 to TRBJ2-3; D unclear. The CDR3 consists of 14 residues. Germline V gives CDR1 SGHAT, CDR2 FQNNGV. The V gene lost 3 bases and the J gene lost 0 bases, with 7 bases spanning the gap. CDR3 region: CASSLGSSTDTQYF. CDR3 DNA: TGTGCCAGCAGCTTGGGTTCTAGCACAGATACGCAGTATTTT.

This clone was picked up a small number of times. The chain uses TRBV6-1 and TRBJ1-5; the match to TRBD1 covers 9 bases. The CDR3 runs 15 residues. V shed 4 bases, J shed 7 bases, and the junction held 8 bases outside the gene matches. Germline V gene sequence: CDR1 MNHNS, CDR2 SASEGT. For the CDR3, the DNA is TGTGCCAGCAGTGTAGGGGGACAGGGTATCCAGCCCCAGCATTTT. Encoded protein: CASSVGGQGIQPQHF.

A single count supports this clone. V is TRBV29-1 and J is TRBJ2-7; D may be TRBD1 or TRBD2 (5 bases each). This CDR3 has 14 residues. The germline V and J ends were trimmed by 6 bases and 5 bases, with 20 bases remaining between them. The V gene's germline CDR1 is SQVTM and CDR2 ANQGSEA. DNA for the CDR3: TGCAGCGTCCGCGTAGGGGACCCCAGGGACGAGCAGTACTTC. This translates into CSVRVGDPRDEQYF.

This chain links TRBV25-1 with TRBJ1-2, with TRBD1 matching over 11 bases. Germline CDR1 reads MGHDK; CDR2 reads SYGVNS. The CDR3 runs 15 residues. V gave up 4 bases and J gave up 8 bases; unmatched junction bases: 9. CDR3 sequence reads: CASSALTGTGGGYTF. CDR3 sequence (DNA): TGTGCCAGCAGTGCCCTTACCGGGACAGGGGGGGGCTACACCTTC.

The V call is TRBV6-1, the J call TRBJ1-1; D gene uncertain. V was pared by 3 bases and J by 6 bases, with 11 bases between. The CDR3 is 13 amino acids. Germline CDR1 MNHNS, CDR2 SASEGT. CDR3 amino acids: CASSDEGFSEAFF. The CDR3 nucleotides are TGTGCCAGCAGTGACGAAGGGTTTTCTGAAGCTTTCTTT.

This clone has just one count. This chain connects TRBV21-1 to TRBJ1-5. TRBV21-1 is classified as a pseudogene. The CDR3 has 14 residues. The CDR3: CSLEESYSNQPQHF. Here the CDR3 DNA reads TGTTCCTTGGAGGAGTCCTATAGCAATCAGCCCCAGCATTTT.

The chain links TRBV18 to TRBJ1-5; D remains ambiguous. Germline loops: CDR1 KGHSH, CDR2 LQKENI. This CDR3 comprises 14 residues. The V end lost 5 bases, the J end lost 3 bases, and 11 bases lay between the germline ends. CDR3 nucleotide sequence: TGTGCCAGCTCAGAAAAAGTGCCCAATCAGCCCCAGCATTTT. This encodes CASSEKVPNQPQHF.

The chain carries TRBV7-9 and TRBJ2-1; the D call may be TRBD1 or TRBD2 (5 bases each). CDR1 and CDR2 (germline): SEHNR, FQNEAQ (reference sequence). V lost 0 bases and J 8 bases, leaving 17 bases between the germline ends. There are 16 residues in the CDR3. CDR3 residues: CASSLAGRPGPDEQFF. CDR3 coding DNA: TGTGCCAGCAGCTTAGCGGGAAGACCGGGGCCGGATGAGCAGTTCTTC.

This chain uses TRBV2 with TRBJ1-2, with 9 positions matching TRBD1. J gave up 2 bases and V 7 bases, and 8 bases lay outside the gene matches. Germline CDR1 SNHLY, CDR2 FYNNEI. The CDR3 sequence is 15 residues long. CDR3 in DNA: TGTGCCAGCATTACTACCGGGACAGGGAACTATGGCTACACCTTC. Translated, it gives CASITTGTGNYGYTF.

The chain recombines TRBV6-1 with TRBJ2-5; no clear D gene. The CDR3 has 16 amino acids. The V end was cut by 3 bases, the J end by 5 bases, with 19 bases between. The germline gives CDR1 MNHNS, CDR2 SASEGT. CDR3 protein: CASSDPILGPLETQYF. The CDR3, as DNA: TGTGCCAGCAGTGACCCTATTCTAGGCCCCCTGGAGACCCAGTACTTC.